This T cell receptor beta chain was recorded in a study of cytotoxic CD8 clonotypes in ibrutinib-treated CLL. For the study at large: Of the patients, 11 were relapsed/refractory, about 16 treatment-naive and under 18 IGHV unmutated. The study's findings and limits: Public clonotypes (which were uncommon) either contracted or remained stable on treatment.

For this clone: What it binds is not known.

This table comes from immunoSEQ multiplex PCR, and its TCRdb copy is limited to in-frame clones, with some not included. The table lists approximately 45,000 clones, over 60% of them singletons, with 20% to 25% in the top ten. The source is a human donor with chronic lymphocytic leukemia. The material sequenced was PBMCs, taken after 24 months of ibrutinib treatment.

The CDR3 protein is CASSRGHTGTPTYEQYF. As DNA, the CDR3 is TGTGCCAGTAGTAGGGGACACACCGGGACGCCAACCTACGAGCAGTACTTC. The chain links TRBV19 to TRBJ2-7, with D possibly being TRBD1 (6 bases). Germline lookup yields CDR1 LNHDA and CDR2 SQIVND (reference sequence). Between the trimmed V and J ends, which lost 4 bases and 2 bases, there was a span of 21 bases. The CDR3 extends over 17 amino acids.